The 10 T cell receptor beta chains in this list originate from one sample, sequenced in a study of T cells after yellow fever vaccination. TCRdb re-called the 5' RACE reads through MiXCR, storing one row per CDR3 protein. The sample has 100,000 to 150,000 distinct CDR3 sequences, about 8.2% seen once; the top ten hold about 40%. Specimen: CD8+ T cells sorted from PBMCs, collected on the day of the yellow fever booster vaccination. All receptors come from a man aged 18 to 35 who received the YFV17D yellow fever vaccine.

J is TRBJ1-1 and V is TRBV7-2; D not resolved. Per germline, CDR1 SGHTA and CDR2 FQGNSA. Between the trimmed V and J ends, which lost 0 bases and 6 bases, there was a span of 5 bases. The CDR3 totals 12 residues. In DNA form, the CDR3 reads TGTGCCAGCAGCTTAGCCGTCCCTGAAGCTTTCTTT. It codes for CASSLAVPEAFF.

The table lists this clonotype with a few counts. The chain couples TRBV7-2 to TRBJ2-1; 7 bases are a match to TRBD2. The V gene end was trimmed by 5 bases and the J gene end by 0 bases; junction bases not matched to a gene: 4. This CDR3 contains 15 residues. From germline, CDR1 is SGHTA and CDR2 FQGNSA. The CDR3 reads CASSQSGASYNEQFF. In DNA, the CDR3 is TGTGCCAGCAGCCAGAGCGGGGCCTCCTACAATGAGCAGTTCTTC.

The genes are TRBV6-2 or TRBV6-3 and TRBJ1-1; 10 nucleotides match TRBD1. V dropped 4 bases and J dropped 0; count of bases not matched to a gene: 2. The CDR3 length is 15 residues. The germline CDR1 and CDR2 sequences are MNHEY and SVGEGT. The CDR3 sequence is CASSSDRGMNTEAFF. The CDR3 bases are TGTGCCAGCAGTTCGGACAGGGGGATGAACACTGAAGCTTTCTTT.

V usage is TRBV2 and J usage is TRBJ2-7; D remains ambiguous. V lost 6 bases to trimming and J lost 1 base, with 10 bases between them. Germline V gene data show CDR1 as SNHLY and CDR2 as FYNNEI. The CDR3 is 13 residues long. This CDR3 reads CASRWTGSYEQYF. CDR3 nucleotide sequence: TGTGCCAGCAGGTGGACGGGTTCCTACGAGCAGTACTTC.

The gene calls are TRBV13 and TRBJ1-4; D is possibly TRBD1 (5 bases). The germline CDR1 and CDR2 sequences are PRHDT and FYEKMQ (reference sequence). Trimming cost V 5 bases and J 8 bases, with 15 bases left between them. The CDR3 consists of 14 residues. In DNA form, the CDR3 reads TGTGCCAGCAGCCCTGTGGGGGGGGACGAAAAACTGTTTTTT. This gives the protein CASSPVGGDEKLFF.

Only a few counts were recorded for this clonotype. The gene calls are TRBV5-1 and TRBJ1-4, with unresolved D. The V gene's germline CDR1 is SGHRS and CDR2 YFSETQ. Trimming removed 4 bases from V and 5 bases from J, with 12 bases in between. CDR3 length: 14 amino acids. CDR3 protein: CASSLGTRNEKLFF. The CDR3 region has the DNA TGCGCCAGCAGCCTGGGAACCAGAAATGAAAAACTGTTTTTT. Complete variable domain (other parts from reference TRBV5-1 and TRBJ1-4): KAGVTQTPRYLIKTRGQQVTLSCSPISGHRSVSWYQQTPGQGLQFLFEYFSETQRNKGNFPGRFSGRQFSNSRSEMNVSTLELGDSALYLCASSLGTRNEKLFFGSGTQLSVL.

This clonotype has just a few counts. The chain links TRBV28 to TRBJ1-5, with 7 bases fitting TRBD1. Germline V CDR1 and CDR2: MDHEN, SYDVKM. V lost 4 bases, J lost 3 bases, and 3 bases stayed unmatched. The CDR3 is made up of 14 amino acids. CDR3 loop: CASSSGQYNQPQHF. Here the CDR3 DNA reads TGTGCCAGCAGTTCGGGACAGTACAATCAGCCCCAGCATTTT. Full variable domain (rest looked up from reference TRBV28 and TRBJ1-5): DVKVTQSSRYLVKRTGEKVFLECVQDMDHENMFWYRQDPGLGLRLIYFSYDVKMKEKGDIPEGYSVSREKKERFSLILESASTNQTSMYLCASSSGQYNQPQHFGDGTRLSIL.

The chain couples TRBV27 to TRBJ2-4, with unresolved D. This CDR3 contains 14 residues. The ends were cut back, 2 bases at V and 0 bases at J, with 5 bases in the middle. Per germline, CDR1 MNHEY and CDR2 SMNVEV (reference sequence). This CDR3 is CASSLGIAKNIQYF. CDR3 sequence (DNA): TGTGCCAGCAGTTTAGGCATAGCCAAAAACATTCAGTACTTC.

The table lists this clonotype with a few counts. This chain uses TRBV12-3 or TRBV12-4 with TRBJ2-7, with D perhaps given as TRBD1 or TRBD2 (5 bases each). Trimming cost V 8 bases and J 3 bases, with 20 bases left between them. This CDR3 contains 15 residues. The CDR3 DNA follows: TGTGCCAGCTCCCGCCGGGGCGCTCTATTCTACGAGCAGTACTTC. This codes for CASSRRGALFYEQYF.

CDR3 sequence: CASSLLSGFGEQYF. CDR3 bases: TGTGCCAGCAGTTTACTTTCAGGGTTCGGGGAGCAGTACTTC. This sequence joins TRBV12-3 or TRBV12-4 and TRBJ2-7; D possibly corresponds to TRBD1 (5 bases). The V end lost 2 bases, the J end lost 7 bases, and 15 bases lay between the germline ends. This CDR3 has 14 residues.